This TCR beta chain emerged from a study of T cell responses to AZD1222 COVID-19 vaccine. This CDR3 comprises 11 residues. Germline V gene sequence: CDR1 SGHDN, CDR2 FVKESK. Study findings and constraints: Epitopes outside B.1.351 and B.1.1.7 mutated regions reportedly drew nearly half of spike TCRs. Repertoire sampling happened only post peak T cell response.

Method: immunoSEQ multiplex PCR; TCRdb's copy keeps in-frame clones and lacks some. The sample has about 120,000 clones; roughly 91% are singletons. Of note for this clone: No antigen is known for it. Compared with germline, one end of the junction differs, possibly owing to a read error.

The chain has TRBV14 and TRBJ2-7; D might be TRBD2 (5 bases). The specimen was peripheral blood, collected on day 0 of AZD1222 vaccination. The sequence derives from an adult in good health. CDR3: CRKADLYEQYF. DNA for the CDR3: TGCCGGAAAGCGGATCTCTACGAGCAGTACTTC. The complete variable domain, with remaining parts taken from reference TRBV14 and TRBJ2-7, reads EAGVTQFPSHSVIEKGQTVTLRCDPISGHDNLYWYRRVMGKEIKFLLHFVKESKQDESGMPNNRFLAERTGGTYSTLKVQPAELEDSGVYFCRKADLYEQYFGPGTRLTVT.